Each of the 30 T cell receptor beta chains below was sequenced from the same sample in a study of patients and donors after allogeneic stem cell transplantation. MiXCR was run by TCRdb on the RT-PCR reads, yielding one entry per CDR3 protein. The table lists about a million distinct CDR3 sequences, roughly 18% of them singletons. Input material: blood, either unsorted or a sorted T cell fraction (not recorded which). Receptors originate from a human donor who was either an allogeneic HSCT recipient or a stem cell or donor lymphocyte infusion donor (not recorded which). It is not recorded whose cells these are; they may come from a transplant donor.

This clonotype came up a few times. The CDR3 loop reads CASSFFKTQETQYF. CDR3 DNA sequence: TGTGCCAGCAGCTTCTTCAAAACTCAAGAGACCCAGTACTTC. The chain links TRBV3-1 to TRBJ2-5, with D unresolved. The CDR3 runs to 14 residues. V lost 5 bases, J lost 2 bases, and 12 bases lay in between. CDR1 and CDR2 from the germline V gene are LGHDT and YNNKEL (reference sequence).

In this sample, this clonotype turned up a few times. This rearrangement joins TRBV20-1 to TRBJ2-7; D not certain. The germline CDR1 and CDR2 sequences are DFQATT and SNEGSKA (reference sequence). The V end lost 5 bases, the J end lost 5 bases, and 19 bases lay between the germline ends. This CDR3 has 14 residues. CDR3 nucleotides: TGCAGTGCTGCCACCGGGCCCCTTTTAAACGAGCAGTACTTC. It translates to CSAATGPLLNEQYF.

This chain links TRBV7-9 with TRBJ2-3, with a possible D match to TRBD2 (5 bases). The germline gives CDR1 SEHNR, CDR2 FQNEAQ (reference sequence). The germline V and J ends were trimmed by 1 base and 2 bases, with 13 bases remaining between them. This CDR3 is 16 amino acids long. The CDR3 DNA follows: TGTGCCAGCAGCTTAGGGCAGCGGTGGTTCACAGATACGCAGTATTTT. Its protein is CASSLGQRWFTDTQYF.

This clonotype has at least ten counts. This chain uses TRBV12-3 or TRBV12-4 with TRBJ2-3, with a tentative D call TRBD2 (6 bases). This CDR3 region has 15 residues. The V and J ends lost 6 bases and 3 bases respectively, with 16 bases between them. The CDR3 coding sequence is TGTGCCAGCAGCCCATCCCGGGGGTGGACAGATACGCAGTATTTT. Protein sequence: CASSPSRGWTDTQYF.

The chain links TRBV9 to TRBJ1-6, with TRBD1 identical over 9 bases. This CDR3 region has 16 residues. Germline trimming cut 3 bases from V and 7 bases from J; bases unmatched to any gene: 8. Germline assignment: CDR1 SGDLS and CDR2 YYNGEE. The CDR3: CASSAPPGTGNSPLHF. The CDR3 coding sequence is TGTGCCAGCAGCGCCCCTCCCGGGACAGGGAATTCACCCCTCCACTTT.

The chain has TRBV7-9 and TRBJ2-1; 11 positions agree with TRBD2. J gave up 0 bases and V 5 bases, and 3 bases lay outside the gene matches. CDR1 SEHNR and CDR2 FQNEAQ come from the germline V gene (reference sequence). The CDR3 spans 16 residues. This CDR3 is CASSAGLADSYNEQFF. Here the CDR3 DNA reads TGTGCCAGCAGCGCGGGACTAGCGGACTCCTACAATGAGCAGTTCTTC.

This clonotype was observed many times. The V and J genes are TRBV20-1 and TRBJ1-2; TRBD1 is a possible D gene (5 bases). CDR1 is DFQATT and CDR2 is SNEGSKA in the germline V gene (reference sequence). Trimming removed 6 bases at V and 2 bases at J, with 19 bases between. This CDR3 comprises 15 residues. DNA of the CDR3: TGCAGTGCCCCCGCCGGGGGGGAATGGAACTATGGCTACACCTTC. It yields the protein CSAPAGGEWNYGYTF.

A few counts support this clonotype. The rearrangement joins TRBV6-1 to TRBJ2-2; 12 nucleotides match TRBD1. Trimming took 7 bases from V and 7 from J; bases not matched to a gene: 16. Germline CDR1 MNHNS, CDR2 SASEGT. The CDR3 length is 18 residues. CDR3 bases: TGTGCCAGCACCCGAAACCGACCGGGACAGGGGGCTGGCGGGGAGCTGTTTTTT. Its protein product is CASTRNRPGQGAGGELFF.

The chain links TRBV20-1 to TRBJ2-4; D is undetermined. The CDR3 loop spans 15 amino acids. Germline values: CDR1 DFQATT, CDR2 SNEGSKA (reference sequence). Trimming pared 2 bases from V and 0 bases from J, leaving 11 bases between. The CDR3: CSARTASEAKNIQYF. The CDR3, as DNA: TGCAGTGCTAGAACTGCTAGTGAAGCCAAAAACATTCAGTACTTC.

This clonotype was seen more than once but under ten times. This chain uses TRBV4-2 with TRBJ1-1, with 7 positions matching TRBD1. V lost 0 bases and J lost 1; bases outside the gene matches: 11. The CDR3 is 18 residues long. Germline CDR1 is LGHNA and CDR2 is YNFKEQ. In DNA, the CDR3 is TGTGCCAGCAGCCAAGAGGGGGAGGGGGCCCACCCGAACACTGAAGCTTTCTTT. As protein: CASSQEGEGAHPNTEAFF.

Only a few counts were recorded for this clonotype. This rearrangement joins TRBV9 to TRBJ1-1; tentative D call: TRBD1 (5 bases). Germline CDR1 reads SGDLS; CDR2 reads YYNGEE. Trimming removed 0 bases at V and 0 bases at J, with 9 bases between. The CDR3 has 15 residues. The CDR3 loop is CASSVADRMNTEAFF. The CDR3 bases are TGTGCCAGCAGCGTAGCCGACAGAATGAACACTGAAGCTTTCTTT. Filled out from reference TRBV9 and TRBJ1-1, the complete variable domain reads DSGVTQTPKHLITATGQRVTLRCSPRSGDLSVYWYQQSLDQGLQFLIQYYNGEERAKGNILERFSAQQFPDLHSELNLSSLELGDSALYFCASSVADRMNTEAFFGQGTRLTVV.

This clonotype has ten or more counts. The rearrangement uses TRBV12-3 or TRBV12-4 and TRBJ2-5; no definite D call. The CDR3 runs to 13 residues. With 7 bases removed from V and 2 bases from J, the gap between germline ends came to 11 bases. CDR3 region: CASNIDLQETQYF. In DNA, the CDR3 is TGTGCCAGCAACATCGATTTACAAGAGACCCAGTACTTC.

The V gene is TRBV29-1, the J gene TRBJ1-1; D gene uncertain. CDR1 and CDR2 (germline): SQVTM, ANQGSEA. This CDR3 has 10 residues. V lost 4 bases and J 7 bases, leaving 7 bases between the germline ends. The CDR3 is CSVVPLEAFF. The CDR3 nucleotides read TGCAGCGTTGTTCCCCTTGAAGCTTTCTTT.

This clonotype was found a few times. The chain combines TRBV24-1 with TRBJ2-5; D is ambiguous. V shed 4 bases and J shed 5 bases, with 10 bases lying between them. The CDR3 consists of 13 residues. Germline V gene data show CDR1 as KGHDR and CDR2 as SFDVKD. The DNA for the CDR3 is TGTGCCACCAGTGACCAAAATTTTGAGACCCAGTACTTC. This codes for CATSDQNFETQYF.

There are a few counts of this clonotype. The chain is built from TRBV20-1 and TRBJ1-2; 7 bases fit TRBD1. Germline V gene lookup returns CDR1 DFQATT and CDR2 SNEGSKA (reference sequence). This CDR3 contains 12 residues. V gave up 5 bases and J gave up 7 bases; unmatched junction bases: 7. The CDR3 sequence: CSAHRGLPGYTF. CDR3 coding DNA: TGCAGTGCTCACAGGGGCCTTCCTGGCTACACCTTC.

This clonotype was observed a handful of times. V is TRBV18 and J is TRBJ2-1; D is unresolved. The CDR3 length is 14 residues. Per germline, CDR1 KGHSH and CDR2 LQKENI. The ends were cut back, 2 bases at V and 8 bases at J, with 13 bases in the middle. The CDR3: CASSPRPRAHEQFF. CDR3 bases: TGTGCCAGCTCACCAAGACCAAGAGCCCATGAGCAGTTCTTC.

V is TRBV29-1 and J is TRBJ2-7; D possibly corresponds to TRBD2 (7 bases). CDR1 and CDR2 from the germline V gene are SQVTM and ANQGSEA. CDR3 length equals 12 residues. V lost 7 bases, J lost 5 bases, and 15 bases lay in between. This chain's CDR3 is CSAGAGRDEQYF. The DNA of the CDR3 is TGCAGCGCGGGGGCAGGGAGGGACGAGCAGTACTTC.

This clonotype was detected ten times or more. The chain is built from TRBV12-3 or TRBV12-4 and TRBJ1-2, with 12 positions matching TRBD1. V was clipped by 8 bases and J by 6 bases; unmatched bases: 10. This CDR3 is built from 15 residues. CDR3 sequence reads: CASDRDRGLRDGYTF. The CDR3 nucleotides read TGTGCCAGCGACCGGGACAGGGGGCTGCGGGATGGCTACACCTTC.

Remarks on this clonotype: One end of the junction fails to match germline, which may point to a read error. V gene TRBV4-1 combines with J gene TRBJ2-3; D is unresolved. In germline, CDR1 is MGHRA, CDR2 YSYEKL. CDR3 length equals 14 residues. The CDR3 sequence is CTSSQGWATDTQYF. The CDR3 nucleotides are TGCACCAGCAGCCAAGGGTGGGCAACAGATACGCAGTATTTT.

There are a few counts of this clonotype. The chain couples TRBV4-1 to TRBJ1-3, with 10 positions matching TRBD1. Germline lookup yields CDR1 MGHRA and CDR2 YSYEKL. CDR3 length equals 15 residues. After removal of 8 bases from V and 0 bases from J, the junction contained 4 bases not matched to a gene. The CDR3 region has the DNA TGCGCCAGCGGTGGGACAGGGGTCTCTGGAAACACCATATATTTT. Translating gives CASGGTGVSGNTIYF.

The chain recombines TRBV5-1 with TRBJ2-3, with TRBD2 as a possible D gene (6 bases). Trimming removed 0 bases at V and 4 bases at J, with 12 bases between. CDR1 is SGHRS and CDR2 is YFSETQ in the germline V gene. The CDR3 runs to 15 residues. The CDR3 protein is CASSLGLAESDTQYF. DNA of the CDR3: TGCGCCAGCAGCTTGGGTTTAGCGGAGTCAGATACGCAGTATTTT.

This clonotype has more than one count but fewer than ten. The chain links TRBV25-1 to TRBJ1-4, with 9 bases identical to TRBD1. With 3 bases clipped from V and 8 bases from J, the junction kept 7 bases outside the gene matches. The CDR3 runs to 15 residues. CDR1 is MGHDK and CDR2 is SYGVNS in the germline V gene. CDR3 bases: TGTGCCAGCAGTGATTTCGGACAGGGGTACGAAAAACTGTTTTTT. Amino acids: CASSDFGQGYEKLFF. The full variable domain, rest sourced from reference TRBV25-1 and TRBJ1-4, is EADIYQTPRYLVIGTGKKITLECSQTMGHDKMYWYQQDPGMELHLIHYSYGVNSTEKGDLSSESTVSRIRTEHFPLTLESARPSHTSQYLCASSDFGQGYEKLFFGSGTQLSVL.

This clonotype was picked up a small number of times. The chain employs TRBV12-3 or TRBV12-4 and TRBJ2-5; TRBD2 matches 11 bases. Losses at the gene ends were 5 bases for V and 1 base for J; bases not matched to a gene: 3. This CDR3 has 15 residues. As DNA, the CDR3 is TGTGCCAGCAGTCCACTAGCGGGGGTCCAAGAGACCCAGTACTTC. As protein: CASSPLAGVQETQYF.

This chain connects TRBV15 to TRBJ2-3; maybe TRBD2 (6 bases). The V gene's germline CDR1 is LNHNV and CDR2 YYDKDF (reference sequence). The V and J ends lost 0 bases and 4 bases respectively, with 8 bases between them. The CDR3 spans 14 residues. The CDR3 reads CATSRDGGSDTQYF. The CDR3 DNA follows: TGTGCCACCAGCAGAGATGGGGGGTCAGATACGCAGTATTTT.

The chain is built from TRBV6-1 and TRBJ2-7, with a weak D call TRBD2 (5 bases). This CDR3 comprises 15 residues. Germline V gene sequence: CDR1 MNHNS, CDR2 SASEGT. The germline V and J ends were trimmed by 8 bases and 0 bases, with 17 bases remaining between them. Here the CDR3 DNA reads TGTGCCAGCTCTGTACTGGCGGGCAGCTCCTACGAGCAGTACTTC. Translation: CASSVLAGSSYEQYF.

This clonotype was counted at least ten times. This chain joins TRBV29-1 and TRBJ1-2, with TRBD1 matching 7 bases. The CDR3 has 13 amino acids. Germline V CDR1 and CDR2: SQVTM, ANQGSEA. V dropped 0 bases and J dropped 2; count of bases not matched to a gene: 0. The CDR3 region has the DNA TGCAGCGTTGAAGAGGGACAGAACTATGGCTACACCTTC. Residues: CSVEEGQNYGYTF.

Only a few counts were recorded for this clonotype. The chain uses TRBV6-6 and TRBJ2-7, with TRBD1 matching over 7 bases. The germline CDR1 and CDR2 sequences are MNHNY and SVGAGI (reference sequence). This CDR3 is built from 11 residues. Trimming took 6 bases from V and 6 from J; bases not matched to a gene: 2. CDR3 residues: CASRDRVEQYF. CDR3 DNA: TGTGCCAGCAGAGACAGGGTCGAGCAGTACTTC.

This clonotype was counted a few times. The rearrangement links TRBV5-1 to TRBJ2-3, with D perhaps matching TRBD1 or TRBD2 (5 bases each). Trimming stripped 3 bases from V and 6 bases from J, with 20 bases between. The CDR3 loop spans 16 amino acids. CDR1 is SGHRS, CDR2 YFSETQ, per germline. Here the CDR3 reads CASSSNSGKGADTQYF. As DNA, the CDR3 is TGCGCCAGCAGCTCAAACTCCGGGAAAGGGGCCGATACGCAGTATTTT.

The chain is built from TRBV6-1 and TRBJ2-4; TRBD1 agrees at 7 bases. The germline CDR1 and CDR2 sequences are MNHNS and SASEGT. The CDR3 spans 18 residues. V trimming: 8 bases; J trimming: 3 bases; junction bases outside the gene matches: 19. This CDR3 reads CASALSGQSPSGKNIQYF. The CDR3 coding sequence is TGTGCCAGCGCCCTATCGGGACAGTCCCCCTCGGGCAAAAACATTCAGTACTTC.

This clonotype was found a few times. The chain carries TRBV24-1 and TRBJ2-1, with 9 positions matching TRBD2. V was clipped by 0 bases and J by 9 bases; unmatched bases: 5. This CDR3 has 15 residues. Germline assignment: CDR1 KGHDR and CDR2 SFDVKD. The CDR3 DNA is TGTGCCACCAGTGATTTGCGAGCGGGAGGTGGTGAGCAGTTCTTC. Amino acid sequence: CATSDLRAGGGEQFF.